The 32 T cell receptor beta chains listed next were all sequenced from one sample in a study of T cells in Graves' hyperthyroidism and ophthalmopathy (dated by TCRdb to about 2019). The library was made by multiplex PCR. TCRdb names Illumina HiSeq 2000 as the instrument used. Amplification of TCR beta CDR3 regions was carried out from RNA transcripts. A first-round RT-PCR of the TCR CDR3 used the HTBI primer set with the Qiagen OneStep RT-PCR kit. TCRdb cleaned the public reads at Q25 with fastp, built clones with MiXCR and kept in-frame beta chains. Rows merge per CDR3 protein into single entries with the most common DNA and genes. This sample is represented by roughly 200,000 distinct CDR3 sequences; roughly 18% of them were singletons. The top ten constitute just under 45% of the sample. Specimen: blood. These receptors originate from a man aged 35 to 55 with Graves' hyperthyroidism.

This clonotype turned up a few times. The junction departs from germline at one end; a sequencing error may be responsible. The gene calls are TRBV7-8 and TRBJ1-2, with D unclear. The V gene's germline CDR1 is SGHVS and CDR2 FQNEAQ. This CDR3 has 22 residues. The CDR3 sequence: CAGSLYREYLRGSKREQDGYTF. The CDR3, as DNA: TGTGCCGGCAGCTTATATCGGGAGTATTTGCGTGGTTCAAAGAGGGAGCAGGATGGCTACACCTTC.

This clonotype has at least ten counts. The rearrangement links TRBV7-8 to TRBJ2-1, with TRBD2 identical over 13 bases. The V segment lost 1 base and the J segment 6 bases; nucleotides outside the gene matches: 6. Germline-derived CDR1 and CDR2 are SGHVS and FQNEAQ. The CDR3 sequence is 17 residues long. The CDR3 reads CASSLGRLAGGGNEQFF. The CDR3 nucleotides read TGTGCCAGCAGCTTAGGGCGACTAGCGGGGGGAGGCAATGAGCAGTTCTTC. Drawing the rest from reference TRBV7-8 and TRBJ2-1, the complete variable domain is GAGVSQSPRYKVAKRGQDVALRCDPISGHVSLFWYQQALGQGPEFLTYFQNEAQLDKSGLPSDRFFAERPEGSVSTLKIQRTQQEDSAVYLCASSLGRLAGGGNEQFFGPGTRLTVL.

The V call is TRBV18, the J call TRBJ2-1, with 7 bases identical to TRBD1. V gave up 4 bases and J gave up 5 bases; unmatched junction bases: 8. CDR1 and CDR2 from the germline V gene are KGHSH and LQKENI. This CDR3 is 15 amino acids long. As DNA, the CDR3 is TGTGCCAGCTCACTTTTTGGGGACAGTAACAATGAGCAGTTCTTC. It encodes CASSLFGDSNNEQFF.

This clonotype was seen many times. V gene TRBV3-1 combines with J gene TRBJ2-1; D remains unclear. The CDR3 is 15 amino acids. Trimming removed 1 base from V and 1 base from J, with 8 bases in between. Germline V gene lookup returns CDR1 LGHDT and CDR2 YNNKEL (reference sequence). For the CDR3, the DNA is TGTGCCAGCAGCCAAGCTTCAGAATCCTACAATGAGCAGTTCTTC. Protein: CASSQASESYNEQFF.

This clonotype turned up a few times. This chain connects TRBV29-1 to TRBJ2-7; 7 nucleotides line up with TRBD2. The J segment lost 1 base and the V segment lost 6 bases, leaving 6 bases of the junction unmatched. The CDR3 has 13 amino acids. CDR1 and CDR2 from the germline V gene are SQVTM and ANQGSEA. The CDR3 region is CSVVTSPSYEQYF. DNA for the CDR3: TGCAGCGTGGTGACTAGCCCTTCCTACGAGCAGTACTTC.

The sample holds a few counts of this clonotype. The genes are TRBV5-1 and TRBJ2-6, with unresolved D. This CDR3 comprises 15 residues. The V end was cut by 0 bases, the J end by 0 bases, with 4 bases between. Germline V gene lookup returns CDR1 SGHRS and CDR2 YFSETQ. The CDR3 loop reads CASSLGNSGANVLTF. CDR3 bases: TGCGCCAGCAGCTTGGGGAACTCTGGGGCCAACGTCCTGACTTTC.

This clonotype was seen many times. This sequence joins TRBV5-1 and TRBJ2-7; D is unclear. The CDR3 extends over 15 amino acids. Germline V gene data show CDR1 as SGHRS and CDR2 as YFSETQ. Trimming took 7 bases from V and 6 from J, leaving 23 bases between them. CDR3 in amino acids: CASADQTGPHGEQYF. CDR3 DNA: TGCGCCAGCGCCGACCAGACTGGGCCCCACGGCGAGCAGTACTTC.

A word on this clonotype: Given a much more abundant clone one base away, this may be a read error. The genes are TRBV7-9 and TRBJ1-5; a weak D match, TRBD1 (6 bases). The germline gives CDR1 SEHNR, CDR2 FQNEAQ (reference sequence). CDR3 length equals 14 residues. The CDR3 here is CASRETGYNQPHHF. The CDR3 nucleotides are TGTGCCAGCAGGGAGACAGGTTACAATCAGCCCCACCATTTT.

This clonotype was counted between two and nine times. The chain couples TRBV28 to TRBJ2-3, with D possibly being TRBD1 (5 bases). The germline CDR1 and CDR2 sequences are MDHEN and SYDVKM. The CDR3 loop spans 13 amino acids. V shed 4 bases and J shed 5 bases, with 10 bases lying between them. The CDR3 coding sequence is TGTGCCAGCAGTTGGCAGGGCGTAGATACGCAGTATTTT. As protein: CASSWQGVDTQYF.

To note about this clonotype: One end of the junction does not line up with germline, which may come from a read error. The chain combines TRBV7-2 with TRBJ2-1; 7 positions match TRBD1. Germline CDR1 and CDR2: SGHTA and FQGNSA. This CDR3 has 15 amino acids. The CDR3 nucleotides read TGCGCCAGCAGCTTAGAGGGGGCGGCGGTTAATGAGCAGTTCTTC. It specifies CASSLEGAAVNEQFF. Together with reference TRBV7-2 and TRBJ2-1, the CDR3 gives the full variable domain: GAGVSQSPSNKVTEKGKDVELRCDPISGHTALYWYRQSLGQGLEFLIYFQGNSAPDKSGLPSDRFSAERTGGSVSTLTIQRTQQEDSAVYLCASSLEGAAVNEQFFGPGTRLTVL.

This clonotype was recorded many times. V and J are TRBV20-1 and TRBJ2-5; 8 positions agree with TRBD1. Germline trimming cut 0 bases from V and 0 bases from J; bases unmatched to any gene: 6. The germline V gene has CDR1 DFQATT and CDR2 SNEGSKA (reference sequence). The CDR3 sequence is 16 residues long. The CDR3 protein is CSARDKGQAYQETQYF. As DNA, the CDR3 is TGCAGTGCTAGAGATAAGGGACAGGCATACCAAGAGACCCAGTACTTC.

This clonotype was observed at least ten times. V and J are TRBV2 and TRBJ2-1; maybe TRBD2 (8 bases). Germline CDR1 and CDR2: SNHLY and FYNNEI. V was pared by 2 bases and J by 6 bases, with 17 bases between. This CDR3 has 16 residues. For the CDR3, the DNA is TGTGCCAGCAGTGAAAGGGGGCGGGGGGCGGCCAATGAGCAGTTCTTC. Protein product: CASSERGRGAANEQFF. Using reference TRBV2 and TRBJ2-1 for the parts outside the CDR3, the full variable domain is EPEVTQTPSHQVTQMGQEVILRCVPISNHLYFYWYRQILGQKVEFLVSFYNNEISEKSEIFDDQFSVERPDGSNFTLKIRSTKLEDSAMYFCASSERGRGAANEQFFGPGTRLTVL.

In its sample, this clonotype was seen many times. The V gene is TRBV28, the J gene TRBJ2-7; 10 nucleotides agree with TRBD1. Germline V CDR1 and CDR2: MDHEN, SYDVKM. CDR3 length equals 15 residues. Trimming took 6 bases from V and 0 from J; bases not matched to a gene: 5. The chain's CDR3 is CASSSGQGSSYEQYF. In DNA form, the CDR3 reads TGTGCCAGCAGCTCGGGACAGGGGTCCTCCTACGAGCAGTACTTC.

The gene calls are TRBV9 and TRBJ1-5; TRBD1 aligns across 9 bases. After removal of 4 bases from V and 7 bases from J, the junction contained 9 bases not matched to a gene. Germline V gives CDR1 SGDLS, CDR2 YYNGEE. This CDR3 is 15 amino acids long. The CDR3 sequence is CASSPSDRGGQPQHF. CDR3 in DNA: TGTGCCAGCAGCCCGAGCGACAGGGGGGGACAGCCCCAGCATTTT. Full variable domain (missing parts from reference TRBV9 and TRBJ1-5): DSGVTQTPKHLITATGQRVTLRCSPRSGDLSVYWYQQSLDQGLQFLIQYYNGEERAKGNILERFSAQQFPDLHSELNLSSLELGDSALYFCASSPSDRGGQPQHFGDGTRLSIL.

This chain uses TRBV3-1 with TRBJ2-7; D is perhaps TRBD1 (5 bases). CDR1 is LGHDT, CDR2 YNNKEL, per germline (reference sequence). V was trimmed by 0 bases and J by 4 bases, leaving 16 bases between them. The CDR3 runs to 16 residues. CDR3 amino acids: CASSQDTGSLSYEQYF. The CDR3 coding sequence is TGTGCCAGCAGCCAAGATACAGGAAGCCTATCGTACGAGCAGTACTTC.

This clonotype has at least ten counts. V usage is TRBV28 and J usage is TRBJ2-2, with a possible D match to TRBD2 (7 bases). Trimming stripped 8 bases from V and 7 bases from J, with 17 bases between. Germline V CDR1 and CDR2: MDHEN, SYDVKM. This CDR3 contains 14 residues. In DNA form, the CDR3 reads TGTGCCAGCTCCGGGGGGCCGACGGGCGGGGAGCTGTTTTTT. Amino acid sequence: CASSGGPTGGELFF.

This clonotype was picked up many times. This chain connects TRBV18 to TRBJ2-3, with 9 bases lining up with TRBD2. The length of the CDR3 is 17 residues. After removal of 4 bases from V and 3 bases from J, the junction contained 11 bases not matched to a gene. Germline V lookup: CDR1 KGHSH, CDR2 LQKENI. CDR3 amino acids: CASSLSPGLALTDTQYF. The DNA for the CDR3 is TGTGCCAGCTCACTTTCTCCGGGACTAGCCTTGACAGATACGCAGTATTTT.

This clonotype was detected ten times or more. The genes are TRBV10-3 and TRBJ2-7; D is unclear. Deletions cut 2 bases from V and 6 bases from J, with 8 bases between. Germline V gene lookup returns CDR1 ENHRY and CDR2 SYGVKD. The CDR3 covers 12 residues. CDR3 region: CAISERRSEQYF. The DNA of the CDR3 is TGTGCCATCAGTGAGAGGAGATCCGAGCAGTACTTC.

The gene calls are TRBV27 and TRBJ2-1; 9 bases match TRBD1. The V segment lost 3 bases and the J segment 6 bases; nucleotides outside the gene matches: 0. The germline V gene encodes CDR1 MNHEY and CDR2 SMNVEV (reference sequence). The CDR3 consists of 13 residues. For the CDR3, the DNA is TGTGCCAGCAGTTTGACAGGGGGCAATGAGCAGTTCTTC. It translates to CASSLTGGNEQFF.

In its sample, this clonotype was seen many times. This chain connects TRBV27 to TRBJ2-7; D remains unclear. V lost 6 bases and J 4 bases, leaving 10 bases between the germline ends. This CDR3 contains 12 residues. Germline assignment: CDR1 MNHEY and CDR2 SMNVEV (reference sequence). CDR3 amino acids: CASSQNLYEQYF. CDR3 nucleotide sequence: TGTGCCAGCAGCCAAAACCTTTACGAGCAGTACTTC.

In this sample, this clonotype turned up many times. The CDR3 reads CASSVLSSGGTDTQYF. CDR3 sequence (DNA): TGTGCCAGCAGCGTCTTATCGAGCGGGGGCACAGATACGCAGTATTTT. The gene calls are TRBV14 and TRBJ2-3; 7 nucleotides agree with TRBD2. Germline trimming cut 5 bases from V and 1 base from J; bases unmatched to any gene: 9. The CDR3 runs 16 residues. Germline CDR1 and CDR2: SGHDN and FVKESK.

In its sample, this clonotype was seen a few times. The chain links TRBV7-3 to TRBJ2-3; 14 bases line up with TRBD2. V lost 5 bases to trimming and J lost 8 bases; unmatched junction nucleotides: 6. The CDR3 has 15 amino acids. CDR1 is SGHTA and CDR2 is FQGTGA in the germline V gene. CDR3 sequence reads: CASSRLAGGAGTQYF. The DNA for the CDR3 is TGTGCCAGCAGCCGACTAGCGGGGGGGGCGGGTACGCAGTATTTT.

CDR3 sequence: CASSLILTGGAYEQFF. In DNA, the CDR3 is TGTGCCAGCAGCCTTATACTGACAGGGGGAGCGTATGAGCAGTTCTTC. This chain connects TRBV5-6 to TRBJ2-1; TRBD1 matches at 9 bases. The CDR3 contains 16 residues. Germline-derived CDR1 and CDR2 are SGHDT and YYEEEE. V trimming: 4 bases; J trimming: 8 bases; junction bases outside the gene matches: 13.

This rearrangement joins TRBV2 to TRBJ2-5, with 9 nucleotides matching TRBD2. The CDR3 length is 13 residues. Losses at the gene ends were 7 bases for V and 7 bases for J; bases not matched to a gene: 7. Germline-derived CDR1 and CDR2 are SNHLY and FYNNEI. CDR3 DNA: TGTGCCAGCATGCGGGGGGGCGGTGGGACCCAGTACTTC. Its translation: CASMRGGGGTQYF.

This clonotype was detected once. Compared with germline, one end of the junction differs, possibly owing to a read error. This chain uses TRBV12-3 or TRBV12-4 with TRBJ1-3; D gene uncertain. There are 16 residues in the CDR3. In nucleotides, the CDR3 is TGTGCCAGCAGTTTAGGCGCAACCAACAATGGAGACACCATATATTTT. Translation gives CASSLGATNNGDTIYF.

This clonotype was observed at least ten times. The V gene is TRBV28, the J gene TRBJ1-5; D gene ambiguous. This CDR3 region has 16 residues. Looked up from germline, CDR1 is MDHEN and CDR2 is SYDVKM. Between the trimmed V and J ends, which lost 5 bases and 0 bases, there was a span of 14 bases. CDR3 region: CASSPPAADSNQPQHF. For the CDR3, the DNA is TGTGCCAGCAGTCCCCCCGCGGCAGATAGCAATCAGCCCCAGCATTTT.

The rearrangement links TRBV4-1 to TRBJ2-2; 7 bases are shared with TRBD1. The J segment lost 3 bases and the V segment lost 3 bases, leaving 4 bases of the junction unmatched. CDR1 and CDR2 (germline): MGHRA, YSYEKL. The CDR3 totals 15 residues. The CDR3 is CASSHRGFDTGELFF. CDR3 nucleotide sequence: TGCGCCAGCAGCCACAGGGGGTTCGACACCGGGGAGCTGTTTTTT.

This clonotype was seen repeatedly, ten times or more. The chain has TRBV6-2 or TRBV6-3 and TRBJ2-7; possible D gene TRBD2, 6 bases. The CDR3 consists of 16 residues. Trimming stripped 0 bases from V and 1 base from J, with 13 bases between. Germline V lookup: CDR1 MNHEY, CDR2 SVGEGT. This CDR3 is CASSYSKQGLSYEQYF. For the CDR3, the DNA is TGTGCCAGCAGTTACTCGAAGCAGGGACTGTCCTACGAGCAGTACTTC.

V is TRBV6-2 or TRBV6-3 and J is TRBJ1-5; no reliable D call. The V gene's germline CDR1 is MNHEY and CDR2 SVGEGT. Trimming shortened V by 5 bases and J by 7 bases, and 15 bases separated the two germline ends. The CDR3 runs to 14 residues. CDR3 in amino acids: CASSEISLRQPQHF. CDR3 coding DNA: TGTGCCAGCAGTGAAATTTCTTTACGGCAGCCCCAGCATTTT.

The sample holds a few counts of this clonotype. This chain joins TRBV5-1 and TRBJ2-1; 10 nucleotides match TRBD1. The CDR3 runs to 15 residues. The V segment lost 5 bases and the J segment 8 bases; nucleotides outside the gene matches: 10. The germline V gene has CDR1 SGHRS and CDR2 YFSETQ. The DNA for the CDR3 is TGCGCCAGCAGTTCCGGGACAGGGGCCGGGGATGAGCAGTTCTTC. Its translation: CASSSGTGAGDEQFF.

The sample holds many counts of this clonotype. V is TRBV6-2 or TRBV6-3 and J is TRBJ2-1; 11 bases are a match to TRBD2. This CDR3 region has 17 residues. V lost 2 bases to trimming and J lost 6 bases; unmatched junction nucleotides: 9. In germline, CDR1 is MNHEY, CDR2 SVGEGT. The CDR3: CASSYRPSGGQFNEQFF. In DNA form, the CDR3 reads TGTGCCAGCAGTTACCGGCCTAGCGGGGGGCAGTTCAATGAGCAGTTCTTC.

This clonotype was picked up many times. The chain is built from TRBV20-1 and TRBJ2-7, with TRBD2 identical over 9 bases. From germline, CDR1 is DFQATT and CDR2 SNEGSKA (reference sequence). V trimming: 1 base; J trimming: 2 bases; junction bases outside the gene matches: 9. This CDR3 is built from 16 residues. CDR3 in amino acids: CSARAMIQRGAYEQYF. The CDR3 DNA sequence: TGCAGTGCTAGAGCCATGATACAGCGGGGGGCCTACGAGCAGTACTTC.